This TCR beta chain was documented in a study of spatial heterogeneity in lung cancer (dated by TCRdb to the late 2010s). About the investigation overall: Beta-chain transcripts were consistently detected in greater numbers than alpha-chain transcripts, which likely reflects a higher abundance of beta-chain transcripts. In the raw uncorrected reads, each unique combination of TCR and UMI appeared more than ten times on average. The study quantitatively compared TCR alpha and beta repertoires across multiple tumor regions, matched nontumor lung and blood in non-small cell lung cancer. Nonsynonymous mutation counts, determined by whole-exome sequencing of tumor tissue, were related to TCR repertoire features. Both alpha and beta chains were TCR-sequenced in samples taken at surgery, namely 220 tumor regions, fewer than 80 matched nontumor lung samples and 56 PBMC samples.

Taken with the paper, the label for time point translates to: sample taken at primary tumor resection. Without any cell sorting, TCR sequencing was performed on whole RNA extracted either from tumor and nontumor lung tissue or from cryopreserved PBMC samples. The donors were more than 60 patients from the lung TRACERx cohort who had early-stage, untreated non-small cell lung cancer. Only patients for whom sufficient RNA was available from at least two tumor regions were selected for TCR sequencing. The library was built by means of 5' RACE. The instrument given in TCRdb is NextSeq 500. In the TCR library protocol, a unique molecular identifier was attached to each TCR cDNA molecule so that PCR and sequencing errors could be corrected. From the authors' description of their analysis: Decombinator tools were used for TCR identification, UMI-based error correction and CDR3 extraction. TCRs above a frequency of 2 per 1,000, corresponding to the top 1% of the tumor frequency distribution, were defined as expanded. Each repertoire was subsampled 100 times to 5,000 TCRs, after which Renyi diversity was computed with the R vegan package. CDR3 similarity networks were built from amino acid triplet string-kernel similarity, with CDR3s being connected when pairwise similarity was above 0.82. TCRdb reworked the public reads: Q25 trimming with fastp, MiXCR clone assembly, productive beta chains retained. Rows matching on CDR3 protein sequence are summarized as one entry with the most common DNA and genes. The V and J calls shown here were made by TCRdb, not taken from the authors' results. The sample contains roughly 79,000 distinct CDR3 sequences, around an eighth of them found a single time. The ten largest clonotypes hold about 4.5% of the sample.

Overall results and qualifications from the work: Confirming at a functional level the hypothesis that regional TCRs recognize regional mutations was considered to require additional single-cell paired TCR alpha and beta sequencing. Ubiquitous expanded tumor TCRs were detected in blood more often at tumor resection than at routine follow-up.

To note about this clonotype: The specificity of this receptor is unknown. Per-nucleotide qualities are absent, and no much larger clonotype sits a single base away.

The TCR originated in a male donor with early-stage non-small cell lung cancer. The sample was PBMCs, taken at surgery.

The CDR3 protein is CASSLTPVFGEQYF. Read as DNA, the sequence is TGTGCCAGCAGTTTAACCCCCGTCTTCGGCGAGCAGTACTTC. The V and J segments used are TRBV27 and TRBJ2-7; the D segment cannot be called with confidence. The CDR3 measures 14 amino acids from cysteine to phenylalanine. CDR3 DNA only is kept here, 42 bases in frame from base 1. V loses 2 bases of germline sequence and J loses 6 bases, and the interval between the two ends is 14 bases. CDR1 and CDR2 are drawn from the germline V gene (reference sequence): MNHEY, SMNVEV.